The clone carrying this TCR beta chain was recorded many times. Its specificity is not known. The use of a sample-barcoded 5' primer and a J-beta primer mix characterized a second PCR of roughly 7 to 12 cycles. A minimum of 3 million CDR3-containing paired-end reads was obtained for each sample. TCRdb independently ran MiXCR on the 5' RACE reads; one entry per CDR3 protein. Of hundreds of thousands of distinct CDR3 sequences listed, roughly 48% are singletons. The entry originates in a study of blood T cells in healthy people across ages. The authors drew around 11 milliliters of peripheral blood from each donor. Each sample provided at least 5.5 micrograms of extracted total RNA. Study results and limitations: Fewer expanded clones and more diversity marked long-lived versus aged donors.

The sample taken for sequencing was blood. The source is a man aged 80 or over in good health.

The CDR3 sequence is CASSWTGRNEKLFF. The CDR3 DNA sequence: TGTGCCAGCAGTTGGACAGGGAGGAATGAAAAACTGTTTTTT. The chain employs TRBV27 and TRBJ1-4, with 8 bases lining up with TRBD1. Germline V gene data show CDR1 as MNHEY and CDR2 as SMNVEV (reference sequence). With V trimmed by 4 bases and J by 5 bases, 3 bases remained unmatched. The CDR3 has 14 amino acids. Full variable domain (remainder filled in from reference TRBV27 and TRBJ1-4): EAQVTQNPRYLITVTGKKLTVTCSQNMNHEYMSWYRQDPGLGLRQIYYSMNVEVTDKGDVPEGYKVSRKEKRNFPLILESPSPNQTSLYFCASSWTGRNEKLFFGSGTQLSVL.